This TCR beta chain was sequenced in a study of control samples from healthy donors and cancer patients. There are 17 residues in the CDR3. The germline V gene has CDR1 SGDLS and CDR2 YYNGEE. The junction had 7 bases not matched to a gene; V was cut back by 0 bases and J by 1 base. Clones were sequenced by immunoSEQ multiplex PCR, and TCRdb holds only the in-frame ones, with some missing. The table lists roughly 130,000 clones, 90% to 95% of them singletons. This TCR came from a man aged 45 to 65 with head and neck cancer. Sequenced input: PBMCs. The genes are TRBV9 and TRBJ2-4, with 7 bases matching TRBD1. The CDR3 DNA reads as TGTGCCAGCAGCGTAGACCCTCCGACAGGGGCCAAAAACATTCAGTACTTC. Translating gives CASSVDPPTGAKNIQYF.